The following is a T cell receptor (beta chain) sequence with its context. Its specificity is unknown. The J segment lost 3 bases and the V segment lost 4 bases, leaving 12 bases of the junction unmatched. Germline V gives CDR1 LGHNA, CDR2 YNFKEQ. The CDR3 is 17 residues long. The data were taken from a study of somatic mutations in cytotoxic T cells in rheumatoid arthritis. Notes on the study in general: Rheumatoid arthritis patients and age-matched healthy controls showed no significant difference in CD8+ T-cell clonality. In rheumatoid arthritis patients, unlike healthy controls, CD8+ clonality rose with age.

TCRdb's copy holds only in-frame clones and misses some; the assay was immunoSEQ multiplex PCR. This sample has under 15,000 clones, with roughly 80% found just once. Positive magnetic bead selection isolated CD4+ and CD8+ cells, and flow cytometry checked purity. The chain uses TRBV4-2 and TRBJ2-3; 8 bases map to TRBD1. This clonotype originated in a man aged 45 to 65 in good health. Specimen: CD8+ T cells sorted from blood. CDR3 DNA sequence: TGTGCCAGCAGCCGGACCCAGGGGGCGGTGAGGACAGATACGCAGTATTTT. Residues: CASSRTQGAVRTDTQYF.